This is a list of T cell receptor beta chains from one sample in a study of beta chain features in type 1 diabetes. This table comes from immunoSEQ multiplex PCR, and its TCRdb copy is limited to in-frame clones, with some not included. The sample contains hundreds of thousands of clones, 11% to 15% of which appear only once. The sequencing input was naive CD4+ T cells from blood. Receptors originate from a young man with type 1 diabetes. CDR3s include the opening cysteine and the closing phenylalanine or tryptophan. A D gene is named only where the DNA matches it firmly. Size values are once, few and many counts, or a class for expanded clones, and some rows have none.

j_call,v_call,clone_size,d_call,cdr3_aa,cdr3_nt
TRBJ2-4,TRBV30,.,TRBD1,CAWSGDRMNIQYF,TGTGCCTGGTCGGGGGACAGGATGAACATTCAGTACTTC
TRBJ2-5,TRBV7-9,.,TRBD1,CASSPRWGTGTKETQYF,TGTGCCAGCAGCCCCCGGTGGGGGACAGGGACGAAAGAGACCCAGTACTTC
TRBJ2-2,TRBV6-6,few,.,CASMGTGELFF,TGTGCCAGCATGGGCACCGGGGAGCTGTTTTTT
TRBJ1-1,TRBV5-1,few,.,CASSFRGTTEAFF,TGCGCCAGCAGCTTCCGGGGCACCACTGAAGCTTTCTTT
TRBJ2-1,TRBV18,.,.,CASSPSIMGYEQFF,TGTGCCAGCTCACCTTCGATAATGGGCTATGAGCAGTTCTTC
TRBJ2-3,TRBV29-1,.,.,CSGRSTDTQYF,TGCAGCGGAAGGAGCACAGATACGCAGTATTTT
TRBJ2-7,TRBV28,few,.,CASRGPPTPEQYF,TGTGCCAGCCGAGGACCCCCAACCCCCGAGCAGTACTTC
TRBJ1-5,TRBV2,few,.,CASTKGNGQPQHF,TGTGCCAGCACTAAGGGTAACGGTCAGCCCCAGCATTTT
TRBJ1-1,TRBV30,.,.,CAWSTIEAFF,TGTGCCTGGAGTACAATTGAAGCTTTCTTT
TRBJ2-1,TRBV5-4,few,TRBD2,CASSLASGPYNEQFF,TGTGCCAGCAGCTTGGCTAGCGGCCCCTACAATGAGCAGTTCTTC
TRBJ2-4,TRBV5-4,.,TRBD1,CASSYGQGDLNIQYF,TGTGCCAGCAGTTACGGGCAGGGGGACCTAAACATTCAGTACTTC
TRBJ2-7,TRBV6-1,.,.,CASSERGAVGYEQYF,TGTGCCAGCAGTGAACGGGGGGCGGTCGGTTACGAGCAGTACTTC
TRBJ2-5,TRBV30,.,.,CAWTAGWVETQYF,TGTGCCTGGACGGCGGGCTGGGTAGAGACCCAGTACTTC
TRBJ2-7,TRBV7-2,.,TRBD2,CASSLTSGDSYEQYF,TGTGCCAGCAGCTTGACTAGCGGGGACTCCTACGAGCAGTACTTC
TRBJ2-1,TRBV13,.,TRBD2,CASSSGSGGEQFF,TGTGCCAGCAGCTCCGGATCGGGGGGGGAGCAGTTCTTC
TRBJ1-3,TRBV2,.,.,CASSLTVAGNTIYF,TGTGCCAGCAGCCTGACGGTTGCTGGAAACACCATATATTTT
TRBJ1-2,TRBV27,.,.,CASSLTGIRYTF,TGTGCCAGCAGCTTGACGGGGATTCGCTACACCTTC
TRBJ2-3,TRBV2,few,.,CASTMDRTGTGSDTQYF,TGTGCCAGCACCATGGACAGGACCGGGACTGGGTCAGATACGCAGTATTTT
TRBJ2-1,TRBV6-1,.,.,CASKGDADEQFF,TGTGCCAGTAAGGGGGACGCCGATGAGCAGTTCTTC
TRBJ2-4,TRBV6-5,few,.,CASSYSRLAAKNIQYF,TGTGCCAGCAGTTACTCCAGACTCGCCGCCAAAAACATTCAGTACTTC
TRBJ1-1,TRBV30,.,.,CAWSVGGAGAFF,TGTGCCTGGAGTGTTGGGGGGGCGGGAGCTTTCTTT
TRBJ2-1,TRBV2,.,.,CASSEIEGVDYNEQFF,TGTGCCAGCAGTGAAATAGAGGGGGTAGATTACAATGAGCAGTTCTTC
TRBJ2-7,TRBV4-2,.,.,CASSQNSQGRNEQYF,TGTGCCAGCAGCCAAAACAGTCAGGGGAGGAACGAGCAGTACTTC
TRBJ2-1,TRBV12-5,few,.,CASGTGLVEDEQFF,TGTGCTAGTGGTACGGGCCTGGTGGAGGATGAGCAGTTCTTC
TRBJ1-4,TRBV5-6,.,.,CASSFTTGDEKLFF,TGTGCCAGCAGCTTCACGACTGGGGATGAAAAACTGTTTTTT
TRBJ1-1,TRBV29-1,.,.,CSSGTENTEAFF,TGCAGCAGCGGGACGGAGAACACTGAAGCTTTCTTT
TRBJ1-2,TRBV30,few,.,CAGRDGNYGYTF,TGTGCTGGGAGGGACGGAAACTATGGCTACACCTTC
TRBJ2-1,TRBV11-2,.,.,CASSLVIGDYNEQFF,TGTGCCAGCAGCTTAGTCATAGGGGATTACAATGAGCAGTTCTTC